This T cell receptor (beta chain) was identified during a study of OX40 agonist ivuxolimab in advanced cancers. Background for the entire study: Ivuxolimab was an agonistic, fully human IgG2 monoclonal antibody directed against OX40 (CD134), a costimulatory receptor. Intravenous ivuxolimab was administered to patients every 2 weeks at six dose levels: 0.01, 0.1, 0.3, 1.5, 3 and 10 mg/kg. Among the approximately 54 dose-escalation patients, some 20 had hepatocellular carcinoma, roughly 15 melanoma, 9 renal cell carcinoma and 9 head and neck cancer. A male proportion of roughly 80% and a mean age of approximately 62 years, ranging from 23 to 79, were recorded for the dose-escalation cohort. Prior anti-PD-1, anti-PD-L1 or anti-CTLA-4 therapy was permitted, and checkpoint inhibitors had been received by about 44% of dose-escalation patients. Partial responses occurred in three dose-escalation patients, of whom one had hepatocellular carcinoma and two had cutaneous melanoma. The purpose of peripheral TCRbeta sequencing was to test whether ivuxolimab changed TCR sequence diversity and led to clonal T-cell expansion. The monotherapy dose-escalation portion (N of about 49 patients) of the phase I ivuxolimab trial is reported in the paper. The study at large found these results: In the 0.1-3.0 mg/kg groups, partial responders had among the lowest normalized peripheral clonal expansion, particularly in CD8+ T cells. Low levels of normalized T-cell clonal expansion were also seen in some patients who did not respond. After ivuxolimab, expanded clones were on average more numerous among CD8+ T cells than among CD4+ T cells. The antigen specificity of the peripheral T cells that underwent clonal expansion was not determined. At doses of 0.1 to 3.0 mg/kg, clonal expansion of both CD4+ and CD8+ T cells in blood was seen between baseline and week 6.

To sequence the TCRbeta CDR3 region, genomic DNA was isolated from the sorted cells. The immunoSEQ Assay was used to sequence the TCRbeta CDR3 regions. TCRdb retrieved this table from immuneACCESS and kept in-frame rearrangements only. Not all clones are present; in checked studies, unresolved V genes account for under half, and no reason is known for the remainder. Here the sample has 22,000 or so clones; approximately 84% occur a single time. The ten largest clones take up about a third of the sample. The trial excluded patients who had a history of autoimmune disease or were on systemic immunosuppression. Peripheral blood for TCR sequencing was collected from all dose cohorts at baseline, on cycle 4 day 1, and on cycle 7 day 1. Samples came from an open-label, multicenter, first-in-human phase I dose-escalation trial of ivuxolimab. Adults with locally advanced or metastatic melanoma, renal cell, hepatocellular, or head and neck squamous cell carcinoma were enrolled in the trial. Before TCR sequencing, CD4+ and CD8+ T cells were separately sorted from peripheral blood.

Comment on this clone: Its binding antigen is unknown. One base away there is no much larger clone; base qualities are not given.

The material sequenced was CD4+ or CD8+ T cells sorted from blood, taken in a trial of the OX40 agonist ivuxolimab. This clonotype originated in an adult with an advanced solid tumor such as melanoma, head and neck, liver or kidney cancer.

The nucleotide sequence is TGTGCCAGCAGTTTTGGCTTTTACGAGCAGTACTTC. Translated, it reads CASSFGFYEQYF. The chain was built from TRBV28 and TRBJ2-7; the D gene cannot be named for sure. Reading the germline V gene gives CDR1 MDHEN and CDR2 SYDVKM. V and J are truncated by 3 bases and 4 bases respectively, leaving an intervening sequence of 7 bases. CDR3 length: 12 amino acids, cysteine to phenylalanine. Left in the record is the CDR3 DNA by itself, 36 bases read in frame from the first base.